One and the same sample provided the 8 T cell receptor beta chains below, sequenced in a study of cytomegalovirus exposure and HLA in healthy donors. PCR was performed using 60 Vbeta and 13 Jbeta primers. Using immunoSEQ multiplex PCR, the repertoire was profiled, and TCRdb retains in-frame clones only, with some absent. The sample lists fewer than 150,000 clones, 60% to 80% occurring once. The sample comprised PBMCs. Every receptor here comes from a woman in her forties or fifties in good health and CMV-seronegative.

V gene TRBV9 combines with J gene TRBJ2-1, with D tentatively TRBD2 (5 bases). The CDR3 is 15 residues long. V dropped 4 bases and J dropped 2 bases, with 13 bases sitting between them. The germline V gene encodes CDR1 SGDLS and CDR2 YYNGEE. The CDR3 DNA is TGTGCCAGCAGCCCCCGGCTAGCCCCCTACAATGAGCAGTTCTTC. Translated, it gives CASSPRLAPYNEQFF.

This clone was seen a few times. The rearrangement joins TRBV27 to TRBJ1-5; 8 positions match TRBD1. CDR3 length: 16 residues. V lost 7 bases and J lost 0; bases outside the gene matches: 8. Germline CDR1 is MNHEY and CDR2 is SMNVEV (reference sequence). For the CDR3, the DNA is TGTGCCAGCACCCTGAGGACAGGGAATAGCAATCAGCCCCAGCATTTT. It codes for CASTLRTGNSNQPQHF.

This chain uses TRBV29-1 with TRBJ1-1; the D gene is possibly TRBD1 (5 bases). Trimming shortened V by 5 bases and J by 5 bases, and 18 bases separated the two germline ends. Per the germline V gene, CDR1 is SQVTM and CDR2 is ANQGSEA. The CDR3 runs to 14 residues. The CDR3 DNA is TGCAGCGTTAAAGCCTTACACGGGGGGACTGAAGCTTTCTTT. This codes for CSVKALHGGTEAFF.

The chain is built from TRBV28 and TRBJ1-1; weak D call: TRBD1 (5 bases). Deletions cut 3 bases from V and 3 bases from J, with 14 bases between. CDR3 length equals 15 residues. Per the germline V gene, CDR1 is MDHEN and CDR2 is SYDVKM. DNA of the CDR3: TGTGCCAGCAGTTTTTTGGACATTCGGCACACTGAAGCTTTCTTT. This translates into CASSFLDIRHTEAFF.

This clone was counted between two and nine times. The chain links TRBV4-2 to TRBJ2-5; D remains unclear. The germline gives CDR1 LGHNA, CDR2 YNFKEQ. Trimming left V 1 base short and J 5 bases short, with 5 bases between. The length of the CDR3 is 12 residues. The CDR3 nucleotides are TGTGCCAGCAGCCAAGCCAGGGAGACCCAGTACTTC. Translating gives CASSQARETQYF.

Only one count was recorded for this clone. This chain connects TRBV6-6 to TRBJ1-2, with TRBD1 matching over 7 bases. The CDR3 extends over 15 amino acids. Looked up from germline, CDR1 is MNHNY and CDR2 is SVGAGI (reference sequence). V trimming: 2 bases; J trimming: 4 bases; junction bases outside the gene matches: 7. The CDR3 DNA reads TGTGCCAGCAGTTACCCGGACAGGTATGCCTATGGCTACACCTTC. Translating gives CASSYPDRYAYGYTF.

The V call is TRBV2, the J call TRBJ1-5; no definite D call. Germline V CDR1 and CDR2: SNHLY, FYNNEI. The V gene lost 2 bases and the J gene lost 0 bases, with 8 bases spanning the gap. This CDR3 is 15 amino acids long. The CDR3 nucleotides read TGTGCCAGCAGTGAACAACATCTTAGCAATCAGCCCCAGCATTTT. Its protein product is CASSEQHLSNQPQHF. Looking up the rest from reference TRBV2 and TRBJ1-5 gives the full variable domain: EPEVTQTPSHQVTQMGQEVILRCVPISNHLYFYWYRQILGQKVEFLVSFYNNEISEKSEIFDDQFSVERPDGSNFTLKIRSTKLEDSAMYFCASSEQHLSNQPQHFGDGTRLSIL.

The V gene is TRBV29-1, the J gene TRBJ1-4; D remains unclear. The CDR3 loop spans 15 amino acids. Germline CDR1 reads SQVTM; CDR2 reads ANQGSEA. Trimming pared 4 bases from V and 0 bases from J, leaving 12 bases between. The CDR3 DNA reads TGCAGCGTTGCGAGGACGGGAACAACTAATGAAAAACTGTTTTTT. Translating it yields CSVARTGTTNEKLFF. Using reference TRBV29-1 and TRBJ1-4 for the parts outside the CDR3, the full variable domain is SAVISQKPSRDICQRGTSLTIQCQVDSQVTMMFWYRQQPGQSLTLIATANQGSEATYESGFVIDKFPISRPNLTFSTLTVSNMSPEDSSIYLCSVARTGTTNEKLFFGSGTQLSVL.